The entry below describes one T cell receptor beta chain. Its antigen is not identified. Germline CDR1 and CDR2: MDHEN and SYDVKM. The CDR3 covers 14 residues. V was clipped by 6 bases and J by 5 bases, with 16 bases between them. These data are taken from a study of neoadjuvant anti-PD-1 for oral cavity cancer. On the study more broadly: Patients mostly received three to four biweekly nivolumab doses at 3 mg/kg before surgery.

Survey sequencing of tumors mostly used roughly 5 ug DNA, two replicates. TCRdb's copy holds only in-frame clones and misses some; the assay was immunoSEQ multiplex PCR. This table holds approximately 4,300 clones, roughly 60% found once. Study results and limitations: Post-treatment tumors with larger preexisting clones showed more shrinkage.

The clonotype comes from a person aged 35-79 years with oral cavity squamous cell carcinoma. The sample consisted of tumor tissue, taken before nivolumab (anti-PD-1) treatment. This sequence joins TRBV28 and TRBJ2-5, with D tentatively TRBD1 (6 bases). The chain's CDR3 is CASSPPRGWETQYF. The CDR3 region has the DNA TGTGCCAGCAGCCCCCCCAGGGGCTGGGAGACCCAGTACTTC.